This T cell receptor (beta chain) was sequenced in a study of CD8+ T cells in alopecia areata. Study at large: Those treated were given oral tofacitinib at 5 to 10 mg twice daily. Tofacitinib administration persisted for 6 to 18 months, succeeded by 6 months off drug.

CDR1 SGHAT and CDR2 FQDESV come from the germline V gene (reference sequence). The CDR3 consists of 13 residues. The junction had 7 bases not matched to a gene; V was cut back by 8 bases and J by 5 bases. Once RNA had been extracted, it was reverse transcribed into cDNA to act as the sequencing template. TCRdb's copy holds only in-frame clones and misses some; the assay was immunoSEQ multiplex PCR. Of roughly 150,000 clones listed, about 53% are singletons. On this clone itself: The antigen remains unidentified.

Study-level findings and limits: Resident alphabeta T-cell populations of normal skin are likewise subject to sequencing in scalp samples.

The chain carries TRBV11-1 and TRBJ2-5; 8 nucleotides align to TRBD1. The sequence derives from a human donor with alopecia areata. Sequencing used CD8+ T cells sorted from blood, obtained at week 0. Here the CDR3 DNA reads TGTGCCAGCGGATTGGACAGGGAGGAGACCCAGTACTTC. As protein: CASGLDREETQYF.